The T cell receptor (beta chain) under discussion was sequenced for a study of cytomegalovirus exposure and HLA in healthy donors. It was with 60 Vbeta and 13 Jbeta primers that the PCR ran. Assay: immunoSEQ multiplex PCR; the TCRdb copy retains only in-frame clones and omits some. The sample includes under 55,000 clones, over 70% of them seen just once. With respect to this clone: The target antigen is unknown.

Broader study findings: Most of the TCR beta V segments (in an earlier analysis) were productive either about 87% or about 30% of the time.

In germline, CDR1 is SGHVS, CDR2 FQNEAQ. The CDR3 consists of 15 residues. Losses at the gene ends were 5 bases for V and 3 bases for J; bases not matched to a gene: 8. J is TRBJ1-1 and V is TRBV7-8; 8 nucleotides agree with TRBD1. The specimen sequenced was PBMCs. The clonotype was recovered from a man aged 18 to 29 in good health and CMV-seronegative. The CDR3 nucleotides are TGTGCCAGCAGCCTCGGACAGGGTGGGGACACTGAAGCTTTCTTT. Translation: CASSLGQGGDTEAFF.